This entry is about one T cell receptor beta chain. No antigen is known for it. Base qualities are not provided; no much larger clone lies one nucleotide away. This sample stems from a study of beta chain features in type 1 diabetes (dated by TCRdb to the late 2010s). In terms of the full investigation: No differences in mean age, gender distribution, total cell number or subset yield were found between patients and healthy donors. A total of 100 million to 140 million sorted cells were examined across all samples, and the number of cells per subset was strongly correlated with RNA yield. In the study, recently diagnosed type 1 diabetes patients and matched healthy donors were compared on the TCRB repertoires of their sorted circulating CD4+ T cell subsets. Regulatory and stem cell-like memory subsets were isolated from only 8 patients and roughly 8 healthy donors, whereas naive and central memory subsets came from all 30 or so donors. Paper-wide results and their limitations: Because cDNA was sequenced instead of genomic DNA, activated cells with high expression could be over-represented, although the groups did not differ in activation or CD3 levels. Naive, central memory and regulatory TCRB repertoires appeared more similar among patients than among healthy donors. Because small numbers of individuals were included in the HLA sub-analyses, any influence of HLA type on TCRB rearrangement was left unresolved. In all four CD4+ subsets, TCRB CDR3 length was moderately but significantly shorter in type 1 diabetes patients. Shorter templates might be favored by PCR, yet because patient and control samples were amplified and corrected together, any such skew would affect both groups equally. At VDJ recombination sites, patients with type 1 diabetes made fewer insertions and deleted more nucleotides, a pattern implying thymic rearrangement abnormalities.

The entire isolated RNA was reverse transcribed using the High Capacity cDNA Reverse Transcription Kit, and thus expressed TCRB transcripts were sequenced. Deep immunoSEQ sequencing was applied to naive, central memory and regulatory T cell samples, giving an average of about 3.4 million total reads per sample. Sorted cells were lysed in RLT buffer, and RNA was extracted using DNase-treated RNeasy Micro or Mini kits according to cell number. To prevent cross-contamination, each cell subset was processed individually, whereas patient and healthy donor samples were processed jointly. Using the immunoSEQ multiplex PCR, TCRB sequences were amplified from cDNA into 87-bp fragments spanning the CDR3 region. Sequencing of the amplicons was done on the Illumina HiSeq platform. For the original study's pipeline: PCR bias was computationally corrected using synthetic template baselines, reads within Hamming distance 2 were collapsed, and singletons that could not be merged were discarded. Reads were aligned to IMGT to assign V, D and J genes, CDR3 length, and insertions or deletions at six rearrangement sites. Clonotype counts were normalized to sorted cell number within each subset before computing true diversity and Gini coefficients with the tcR R package. The overlap coefficient, calculated on TCRB nucleotide sequences, was used to quantify repertoire sharing. Out-of-frame TCRB sequences from naive cells were analyzed to stand in for the pre-selection repertoire. TCRdb took over this immuneACCESS table, retaining in-frame rearrangements with V and J assigned. Such tables are incomplete; in checked studies, under half of the missing clones stem from an unresolved V gene, and the remainder is unexplained. D and trimming were read from the DNA, whereas the V and J calls and clone size are those reported in that table. Recorded for this sample are 400,000 to 450,000 clones; more than 11% of them occurred a single time. The top ten constitute less than 0.04% of the sample.

The germline V gene supplies CDR1 SGHVS and CDR2 FNYEAQ. Taken from cysteine to phenylalanine, the CDR3 has 16 residues. The only DNA kept is the CDR3, 48 bases in frame from the first base. V was cut back by 5 bases and J by 3 bases, leaving a gap of 19 bases between them. Each donor gave one peripheral blood draw, approximately 100 mL on average, collected into heparinised tubes. Using a panel that included CD45RO, CCR7, CD25, CD127, CD95 and CD27, naive, central memory, regulatory and stem cell-like memory CD4+ T cells were sorted on a BD FACSAria II. Purity was above 98% for every sorted population. PBMCs were isolated right away by Lymphoprep density gradient centrifugation and were stained directly, without culture. So that batch effects would be minimized, each experiment stained and sorted samples in pairs, pairing one healthy donor with one patient.

The source is a man aged 30 to 39 in good health. Source material: naive CD4+ T cells from blood. According to the study, the label for this sample's cell subset or site signals: true naive CD4+ T cells. The chain links TRBV7-6 with TRBJ2-5, with the D call tentatively TRBD1 or TRBD2, each fitting 5 bases. Here the CDR3 is given as CASSGGTGSREETQYF. The bases are TGTGCCAGCAGCGGAGGAACCGGATCCAGGGAAGAGACCCAGTACTTC.